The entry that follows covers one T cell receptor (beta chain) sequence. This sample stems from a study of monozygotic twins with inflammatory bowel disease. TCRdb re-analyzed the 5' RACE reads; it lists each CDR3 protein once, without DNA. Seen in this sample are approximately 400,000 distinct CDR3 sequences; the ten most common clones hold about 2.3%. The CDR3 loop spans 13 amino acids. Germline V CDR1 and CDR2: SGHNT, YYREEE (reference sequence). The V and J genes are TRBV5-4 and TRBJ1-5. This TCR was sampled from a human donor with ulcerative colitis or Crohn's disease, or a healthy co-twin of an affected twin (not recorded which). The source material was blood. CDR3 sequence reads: CASSLEVSQPQHF.